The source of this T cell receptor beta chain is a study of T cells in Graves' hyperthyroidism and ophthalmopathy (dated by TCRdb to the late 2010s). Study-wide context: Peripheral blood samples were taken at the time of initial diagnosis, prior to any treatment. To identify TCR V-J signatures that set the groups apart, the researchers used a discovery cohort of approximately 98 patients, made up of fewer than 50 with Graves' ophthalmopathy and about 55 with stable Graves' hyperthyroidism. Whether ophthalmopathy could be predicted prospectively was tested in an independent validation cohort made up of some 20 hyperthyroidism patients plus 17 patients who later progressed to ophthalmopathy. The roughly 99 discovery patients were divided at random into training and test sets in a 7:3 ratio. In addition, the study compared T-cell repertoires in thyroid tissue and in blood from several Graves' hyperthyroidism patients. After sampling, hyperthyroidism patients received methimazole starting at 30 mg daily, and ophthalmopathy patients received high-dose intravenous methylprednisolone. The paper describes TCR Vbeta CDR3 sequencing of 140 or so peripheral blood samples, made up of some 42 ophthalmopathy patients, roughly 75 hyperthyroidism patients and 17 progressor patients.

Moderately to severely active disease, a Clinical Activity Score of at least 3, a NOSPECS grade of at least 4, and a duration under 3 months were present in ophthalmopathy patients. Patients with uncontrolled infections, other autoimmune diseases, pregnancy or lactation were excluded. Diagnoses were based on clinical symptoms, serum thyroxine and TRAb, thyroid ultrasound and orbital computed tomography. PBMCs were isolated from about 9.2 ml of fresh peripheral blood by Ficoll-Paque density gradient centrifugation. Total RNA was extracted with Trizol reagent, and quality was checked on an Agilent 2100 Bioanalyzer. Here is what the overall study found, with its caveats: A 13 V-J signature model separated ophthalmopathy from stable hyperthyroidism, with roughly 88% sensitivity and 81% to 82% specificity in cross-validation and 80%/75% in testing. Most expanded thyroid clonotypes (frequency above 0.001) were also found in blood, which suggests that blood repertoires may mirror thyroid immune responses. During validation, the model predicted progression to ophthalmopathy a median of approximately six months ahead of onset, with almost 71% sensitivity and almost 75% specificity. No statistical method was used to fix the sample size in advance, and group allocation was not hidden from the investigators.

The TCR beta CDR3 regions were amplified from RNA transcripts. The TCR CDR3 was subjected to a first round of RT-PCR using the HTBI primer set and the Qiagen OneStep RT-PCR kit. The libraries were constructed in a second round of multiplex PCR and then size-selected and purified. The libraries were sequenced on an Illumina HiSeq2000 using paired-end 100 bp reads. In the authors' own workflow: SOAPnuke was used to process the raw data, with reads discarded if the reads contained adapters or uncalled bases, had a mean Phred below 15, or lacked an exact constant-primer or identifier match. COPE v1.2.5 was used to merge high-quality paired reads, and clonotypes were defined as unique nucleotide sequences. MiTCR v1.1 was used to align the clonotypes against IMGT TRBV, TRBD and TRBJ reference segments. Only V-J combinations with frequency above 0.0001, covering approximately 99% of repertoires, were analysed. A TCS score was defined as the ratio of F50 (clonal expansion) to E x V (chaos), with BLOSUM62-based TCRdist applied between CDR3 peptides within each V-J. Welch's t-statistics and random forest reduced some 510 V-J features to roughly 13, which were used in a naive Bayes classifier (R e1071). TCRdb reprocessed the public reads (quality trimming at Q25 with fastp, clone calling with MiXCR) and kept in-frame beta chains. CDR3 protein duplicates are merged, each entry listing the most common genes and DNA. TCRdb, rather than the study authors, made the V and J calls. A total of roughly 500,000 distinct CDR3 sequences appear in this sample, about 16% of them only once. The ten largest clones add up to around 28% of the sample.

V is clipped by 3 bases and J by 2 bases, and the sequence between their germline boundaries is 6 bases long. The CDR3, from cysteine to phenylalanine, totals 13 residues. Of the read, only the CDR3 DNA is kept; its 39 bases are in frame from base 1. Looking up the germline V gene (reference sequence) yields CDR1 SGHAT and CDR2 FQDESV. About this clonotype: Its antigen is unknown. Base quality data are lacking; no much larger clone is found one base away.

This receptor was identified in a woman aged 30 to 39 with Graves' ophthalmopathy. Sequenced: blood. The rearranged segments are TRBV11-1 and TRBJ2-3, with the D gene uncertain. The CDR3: CASSFRVTDTQYF. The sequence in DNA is TGTGCCAGCAGCTTCAGAGTCACAGATACGCAGTATTTT.